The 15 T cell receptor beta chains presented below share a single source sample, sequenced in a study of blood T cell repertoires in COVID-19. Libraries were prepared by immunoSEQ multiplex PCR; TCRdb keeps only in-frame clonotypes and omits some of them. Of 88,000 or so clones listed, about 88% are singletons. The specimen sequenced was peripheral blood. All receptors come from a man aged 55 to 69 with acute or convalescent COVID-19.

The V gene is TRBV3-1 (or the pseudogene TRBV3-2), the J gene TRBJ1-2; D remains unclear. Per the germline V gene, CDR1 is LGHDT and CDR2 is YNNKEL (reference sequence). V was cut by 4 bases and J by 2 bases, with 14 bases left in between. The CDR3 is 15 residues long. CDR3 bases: TGTGCCAGCAGCCCCATCGGTGGAGGGAACTATGGCTACACCTTC. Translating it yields CASSPIGGGNYGYTF.

The DNA of the CDR3 is TGTGCCAGCAGCCACACGACACCGGGACAACCCCAAAAACTGTTTTTT. This codes for CASSHTTPGQPQKLFF. The rearrangement joins TRBV3-1 (or the pseudogene TRBV3-2) to TRBJ1-4, with D possibly being TRBD1 (6 bases). CDR1 is LGHDT, CDR2 YNNKEL, per germline (reference sequence). The CDR3 runs to 16 residues. V was pared by 3 bases and J by 9 bases, with 20 bases between.

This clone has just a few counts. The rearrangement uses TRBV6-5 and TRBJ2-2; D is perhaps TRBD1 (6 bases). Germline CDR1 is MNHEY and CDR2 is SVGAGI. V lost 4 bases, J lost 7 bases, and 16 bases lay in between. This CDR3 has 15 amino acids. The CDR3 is CASSFPSLGGGELFF. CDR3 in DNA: TGTGCCAGCAGTTTCCCCTCCCTAGGGGGCGGGGAGCTGTTTTTT.

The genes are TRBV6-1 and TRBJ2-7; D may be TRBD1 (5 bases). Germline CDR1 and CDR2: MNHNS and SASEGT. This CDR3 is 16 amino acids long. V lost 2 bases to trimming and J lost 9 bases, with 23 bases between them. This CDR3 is CASSEPGRSQGGGQYF. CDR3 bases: TGTGCCAGCAGTGAACCCGGACGGAGTCAGGGCGGTGGGCAGTACTTC.

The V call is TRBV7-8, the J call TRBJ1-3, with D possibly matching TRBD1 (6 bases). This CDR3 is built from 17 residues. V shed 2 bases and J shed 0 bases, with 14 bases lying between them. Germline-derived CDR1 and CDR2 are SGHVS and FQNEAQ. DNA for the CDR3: TGTGCCAGCAGCTTAAGAGGGGGACGGAGCTCTGGAAACACCATATATTTT. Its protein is CASSLRGGRSSGNTIYF.

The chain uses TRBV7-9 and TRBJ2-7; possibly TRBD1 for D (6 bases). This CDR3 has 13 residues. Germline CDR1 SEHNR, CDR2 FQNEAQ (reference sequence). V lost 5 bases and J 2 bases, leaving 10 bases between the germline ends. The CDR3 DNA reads TGTGCCAGCAGCAGACAGGTCCCCTACGAGCAGTACTTC. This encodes CASSRQVPYEQYF.

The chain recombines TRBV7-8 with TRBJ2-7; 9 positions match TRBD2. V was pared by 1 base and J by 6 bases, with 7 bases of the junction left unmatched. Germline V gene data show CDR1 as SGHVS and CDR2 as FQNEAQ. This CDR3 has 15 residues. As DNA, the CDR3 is TGTGCCAGCAGCTTAGTGGGCGGGAGGGCTTTCGAGCAGTACTTC. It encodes CASSLVGGRAFEQYF.

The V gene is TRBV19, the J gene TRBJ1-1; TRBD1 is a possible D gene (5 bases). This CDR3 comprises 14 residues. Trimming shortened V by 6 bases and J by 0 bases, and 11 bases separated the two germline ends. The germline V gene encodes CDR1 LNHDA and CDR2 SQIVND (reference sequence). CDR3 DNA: TGTGCCAGTAGAAGGGGCCCGCTGAACACTGAAGCTTTCTTT. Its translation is CASRRGPLNTEAFF.

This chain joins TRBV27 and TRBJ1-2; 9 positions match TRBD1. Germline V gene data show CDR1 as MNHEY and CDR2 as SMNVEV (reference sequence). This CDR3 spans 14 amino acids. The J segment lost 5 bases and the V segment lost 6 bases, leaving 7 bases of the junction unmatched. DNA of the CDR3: TGTGCCAGCAGCCTGACGGACAGGGGTTATGGCTACACCTTC. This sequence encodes CASSLTDRGYGYTF.

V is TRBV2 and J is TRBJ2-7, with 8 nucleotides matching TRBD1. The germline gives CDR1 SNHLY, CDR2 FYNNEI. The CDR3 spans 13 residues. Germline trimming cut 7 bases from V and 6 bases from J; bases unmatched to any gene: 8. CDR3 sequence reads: CASTRDRTGEQYF. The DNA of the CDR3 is TGTGCCAGCACCCGGGACAGGACCGGCGAGCAGTACTTC.

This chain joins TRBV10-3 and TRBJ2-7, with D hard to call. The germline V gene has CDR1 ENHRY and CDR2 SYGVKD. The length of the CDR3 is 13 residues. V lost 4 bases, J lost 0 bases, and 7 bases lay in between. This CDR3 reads CAISAHTSYEQYF. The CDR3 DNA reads TGTGCCATCAGTGCCCACACCTCCTACGAGCAGTACTTC.

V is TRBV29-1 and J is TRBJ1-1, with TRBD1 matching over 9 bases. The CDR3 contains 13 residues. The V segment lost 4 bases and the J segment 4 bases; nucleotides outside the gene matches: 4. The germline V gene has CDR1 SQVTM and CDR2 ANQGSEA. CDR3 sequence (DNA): TGCAGCGTTGTCCGGGACAGGGCCACTGAAGCTTTCTTT. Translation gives CSVVRDRATEAFF. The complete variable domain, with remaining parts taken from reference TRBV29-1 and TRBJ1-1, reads SAVISQKPSRDICQRGTSLTIQCQVDSQVTMMFWYRQQPGQSLTLIATANQGSEATYESGFVIDKFPISRPNLTFSTLTVSNMSPEDSSIYLCSVVRDRATEAFFGQGTRLTVV.

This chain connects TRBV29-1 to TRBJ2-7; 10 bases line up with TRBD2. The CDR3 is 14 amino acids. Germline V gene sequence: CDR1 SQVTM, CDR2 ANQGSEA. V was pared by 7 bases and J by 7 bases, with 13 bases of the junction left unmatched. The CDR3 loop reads CSGTTSGTSREQYF. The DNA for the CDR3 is TGCAGCGGTACCACTAGCGGGACATCTCGGGAGCAGTACTTC.

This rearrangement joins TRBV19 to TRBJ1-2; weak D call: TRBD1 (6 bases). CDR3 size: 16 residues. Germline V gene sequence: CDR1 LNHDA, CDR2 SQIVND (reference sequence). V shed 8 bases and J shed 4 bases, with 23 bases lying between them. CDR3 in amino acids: CASSESRTARTYGYTF. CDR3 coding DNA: TGTGCCAGTTCCGAATCGAGGACAGCACGAACCTATGGCTACACCTTC.

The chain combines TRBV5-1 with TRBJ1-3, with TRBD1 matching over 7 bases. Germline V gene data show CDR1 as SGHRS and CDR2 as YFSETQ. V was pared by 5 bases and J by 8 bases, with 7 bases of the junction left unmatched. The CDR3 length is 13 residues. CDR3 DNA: TGCGCCAGCAGGCCACAGGGGCGAGACACCATATATTTT. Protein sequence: CASRPQGRDTIYF.